The 31 T cell receptor beta chains below come from one sample, sequenced in a study of molecular identifiers for immune sequencing clone quantification. TCRdb redid the calling of the PCR reads with MiXCR, one entry per CDR3 protein. The sample lists about 36,000 distinct CDR3 sequences; about 18% were seen once. The sequenced sample was naive CD8+ T cells from blood, with Jurkat cell RNA spiked in. Subset given: FACS-sorted CD8+CD4-CCR7+CD45RA+ naive T cells. These receptors originate from a human donor in good health. Some libraries in this study had Jurkat cell RNA spiked in.

Many counts were recorded for this clonotype. In DNA, the CDR3 is TGTGCCAGCAGTTACGTCTGGACTGAGACCCAGTACTTC. Its translation: CASSYVWTETQYF. The chain is built from TRBV6-2 or TRBV6-3 and TRBJ2-5; D possibly corresponds to TRBD2 (5 bases). Germline CDR1 is MNHEY and CDR2 is SVGEGT. V shed 2 bases and J shed 5 bases, with 9 bases lying between them. The CDR3 sequence is 13 residues long.

On this clonotype itself: This could be a read error, since a much larger clone is one nucleotide away. This is likely a read error, given that the CDR3 carries no conserved phenylalanine or tryptophan at its end. The chain joins TRBV10-3 to TRBJ2-7; 15 bases fit TRBD2. Looked up from germline, CDR1 is ENHRY and CDR2 is SYGVKD. The V and J ends lost 4 bases and 0 bases, in that order; junction bases with no gene match: 7. The CDR3 length is 18 residues. The CDR3 DNA reads TGTGCCATCAGTGGGGGACTAGCGGGGGGCCCGAGCTCCTACGAGCAGTACTCC. It is translated as CAISGGLAGGPSSYEQYS.

This clonotype was seen at least ten times. Germline and junction disagree at one end, which may indicate a read error. The V and J genes are TRBV7-7 and TRBJ2-2; TRBD1 is a possible D gene (6 bases). Germline CDR1 is SSHAT and CDR2 is FNYEAQ (reference sequence). The length of the CDR3 is 16 residues. This CDR3 reads CASSLRGETGTGELFF. The CDR3 nucleotides read TGTGCTAGCAGCTTACGGGGAGAGACAGGAACCGGGGAGCTGTTTTTT.

Ten or more counts support this clonotype. This chain uses TRBV12-3 or TRBV12-4 with TRBJ2-4; TRBD2 matches 7 bases. V lost 1 base, J lost 1 base, and 1 base stayed unmatched. CDR3 length: 15 amino acids. The CDR3 spells CASSLGGGAKNIQYF. CDR3 sequence (DNA): TGTGCCAGCAGTTTAGGGGGGGGGGCCAAAAACATTCAGTACTTC.

Worth noting for this clonotype: With a much larger clone just one base away, this may be a read error. The chain carries TRBV5-6 and TRBJ2-7; D is ambiguous. CDR3 length: 12 amino acids. Germline-derived CDR1 and CDR2 are SGHDT and YYEEEE. V dropped 0 bases and J dropped 9 bases, with 10 bases sitting between them. The CDR3 spells CASSLVNDGQYF. CDR3 DNA: TGTGCCAGCAGCTTGGTGAACGACGGGCAGTACTTC.

This clonotype was seen many times. The rearrangement links TRBV18 to TRBJ2-3; D uncertain. The CDR3 sequence is 13 residues long. V was pared by 5 bases and J by 1 base, with 7 bases between. Germline CDR1 KGHSH, CDR2 LQKENI. The CDR3 nucleotides read TGTGCCAGCTCATACTGGGGCACAGATACGCAGTATTTT. Protein: CASSYWGTDTQYF.

This clonotype was detected many times. The chain carries TRBV28 and TRBJ2-5; maybe TRBD2 (6 bases). From germline, CDR1 is MDHEN and CDR2 SYDVKM. CDR3 size: 15 residues. The ends were cut back, 2 bases at V and 5 bases at J, with 15 bases in the middle. For the CDR3, the DNA is TGTGCCAGCAGTTTAACCCCTACTAGCCGGGAGACCCAGTACTTC. This codes for CASSLTPTSRETQYF.

Comments on this clonotype: A read error is possible here, since a much larger clone lies one base away. The rearrangement joins TRBV20-1 to TRBJ2-5; 7 bases are a match to TRBD1. This CDR3 is 14 amino acids long. Germline CDR1 and CDR2: DFQATT and SNEGSKA (reference sequence). The V and J ends lost 6 bases and 7 bases, in that order; junction bases with no gene match: 14. CDR3 loop: CSALDQGVEGTQYF. The CDR3 DNA sequence: TGCAGTGCCCTTGATCAGGGGGTAGAAGGGACCCAGTACTTC.

The table lists this clonotype with many counts. J is TRBJ2-7 and V is TRBV4-3; D unresolved. The CDR3 covers 15 residues. V dropped 0 bases and J dropped 3 bases, with 12 bases sitting between them. The germline V gene encodes CDR1 LGHNA and CDR2 YSLEER. CDR3 nucleotide sequence: TGCGCCAGCAGCCAAGATCGATTAAGTATCTACGAGCAGTACTTC. Translation gives CASSQDRLSIYEQYF.

This clonotype turned up a few times. The chain employs TRBV20-1 and TRBJ2-1; 13 nucleotides match TRBD2. Germline CDR1 reads DFQATT; CDR2 reads SNEGSKA (reference sequence). This CDR3 contains 14 residues. Trimming removed 5 bases from V and 7 bases from J; junction bases left unmatched: 5. CDR3 in amino acids: CSARTSGRINEQFF. Written as DNA, the CDR3 is TGCAGTGCTCGGACTAGCGGGAGAATTAATGAGCAGTTCTTC.

The rearrangement uses TRBV12-3 or TRBV12-4 and TRBJ2-3, with a weak D call TRBD2 (6 bases). Trimming shortened V by 4 bases and J by 2 bases, and 13 bases separated the two germline ends. The CDR3 sequence is 15 residues long. The CDR3 protein is CASSWREEDTDTQYF. In DNA form, the CDR3 reads TGTGCCAGCAGTTGGCGGGAAGAGGACACAGATACGCAGTATTTT.

With respect to this clonotype: At one of its ends the junction is not consistent with the germline gene, which may arise from a read error. The V call is TRBV19, the J call TRBJ2-1, with no clear D. Germline V CDR1 and CDR2: LNHDA, SQIVND (reference sequence). This CDR3 region has 14 residues. CDR3 sequence reads: CASSDGSPVGGQLF. The CDR3 DNA reads TGTGCCAGTAGTGACGGGTCACCAGTCGGTGGGCAGCTCTTC.

There are many counts of this clonotype. This chain connects TRBV4-1 to TRBJ2-1; 8 nucleotides match TRBD1. Germline CDR1 is MGHRA and CDR2 is YSYEKL. The V segment lost 0 bases and the J segment 7 bases; nucleotides outside the gene matches: 5. The CDR3 is made up of 15 amino acids. This CDR3 is CASSQDRQGANEQFF. CDR3 sequence (DNA): TGCGCCAGCAGCCAAGATCGTCAGGGGGCAAATGAGCAGTTCTTC.

This clonotype was detected many times. The gene calls are TRBV7-3 and TRBJ2-1; 11 bases align to TRBD2. Trimming cost V 5 bases and J 4 bases; bases outside gene matches: 4. Germline CDR1 and CDR2: SGHTA and FQGTGA. The CDR3 consists of 15 residues. CDR3 bases: TGTGCCAGCAGCCTACTAGCGGGAGCTTACAATGAGCAGTTCTTC. Translated, it gives CASSLLAGAYNEQFF.

A word on this clonotype: A much larger clone lies one base from this, so it may be a read error. V usage is TRBV4-3 and J usage is TRBJ2-6; D ambiguous. In germline, CDR1 is LGHNA, CDR2 YSLEER. The CDR3 has 15 amino acids. The DNA for the CDR3 is TGCGCCAGCAGCCAAGACCGCTCTGGGACCAACGTCCTGACTTTC. Translated: CASSQDRSGTNVLTF.

There are many counts of this clonotype. CDR3 region: CASIPSPRGHRMDTEAFF. The CDR3 coding sequence is TGTGCCAGCATCCCATCACCACGAGGGCACAGGATGGACACTGAAGCTTTCTTT. This chain uses TRBV6-2 or TRBV6-3 with TRBJ1-1, with a possible D match to TRBD1 (5 bases). Germline CDR1 reads MNHEY; CDR2 reads SVGEGT. Trimming stripped 7 bases from V and 3 bases from J, with 27 bases between. The length of the CDR3 is 18 residues.

This clonotype came up many times. The chain is built from TRBV2 and TRBJ2-7; D possibly corresponds to TRBD2 (5 bases). V gave up 4 bases and J gave up 2 bases, with 21 bases separating them. CDR3 size: 17 residues. Germline CDR1 is SNHLY and CDR2 is FYNNEI. The chain's CDR3 is CASSGSAEARGTYEQYF. Here the CDR3 DNA reads TGTGCCAGCAGTGGTTCCGCCGAGGCCCGAGGGACCTACGAGCAGTACTTC.

This clonotype has just a few counts. This chain connects TRBV4-2 to TRBJ2-1, with D unclear. From germline, CDR1 is LGHNA and CDR2 YNFKEQ. This CDR3 has 14 residues. The germline V and J ends were trimmed by 3 bases and 6 bases, with 12 bases remaining between them. CDR3 nucleotides: TGTGCCAGCAGCCAGGTTGAAGCAGCCAATGAGCAGTTCTTC. Its protein product is CASSQVEAANEQFF.

Comments on this clonotype: This may come from a read error, since a much larger clone is one base off. The chain combines TRBV2 with TRBJ1-1; no reliable D call. The V gene lost 4 bases and the J gene lost 2 bases, with 11 bases spanning the gap. CDR1 SNHLY and CDR2 FYNNEI come from the germline V gene. The CDR3 contains 14 residues. The CDR3 coding sequence is TGTGCCAGCAGTGGAGCGTTCAGCAACACTGAAGCTTTCTTT. Amino acid sequence: CASSGAFSNTEAFF. The full variable domain, in which reference TRBV2 and TRBJ1-1 provide the parts outside the CDR3, is EPEVTQTPSHQVTQMGQEVILRCVPISNHLYFYWYRQILGQKVEFLVSFYNNEISEKSEIFDDQFSVERPDGSNFTLKIRSTKLEDSAMYFCASSGAFSNTEAFFGQGTRLTVV.

This clonotype was picked up a small number of times. The chain links TRBV27 to TRBJ2-1; no definite D call. V lost 9 bases and J lost 0, with 9 bases in between. Germline V lookup: CDR1 MNHEY, CDR2 SMNVEV (reference sequence). The CDR3 runs to 13 residues. The CDR3 nucleotides read TGTGCCAGTGCCAGCGACTCCTACAATGAGCAGTTCTTC. Its translation is CASASDSYNEQFF.

Ten or more counts support this clonotype. The CDR3 spells CASSSMSGELFF. The CDR3 nucleotides are TGTGCCAGCAGTTCAATGTCCGGGGAGCTGTTTTTT. The chain employs TRBV12-3 or TRBV12-4 and TRBJ2-2; D uncertain. The CDR3 runs to 12 residues. Between the trimmed V and J ends, which lost 4 bases and 6 bases, there was a span of 6 bases.

The chain recombines TRBV12-3 or TRBV12-4 with TRBJ2-5, with unresolved D. The V and J ends lost 3 bases and 1 base respectively, with 12 bases between them. The length of the CDR3 is 15 residues. The CDR3 region has the DNA TGTGCCAGCAGTTTCCACCCCAGCCTCCAAGAGACCCAGTACTTC. It translates to CASSFHPSLQETQYF.

The CDR3 DNA is TGTGCCATCAGTGAGGCGGGACAGGGGCCCCTCTATGGCTACACCTTC. Translating it yields CAISEAGQGPLYGYTF. The chain couples TRBV10-3 to TRBJ1-2; 10 bases agree with TRBD1. Looked up from germline, CDR1 is ENHRY and CDR2 is SYGVKD. The CDR3 runs to 16 residues. V dropped 2 bases and J dropped 4; count of bases not matched to a gene: 7.

The table lists this clonotype with a few counts. Likely a read error: the CDR3 ends without its conserved phenylalanine or tryptophan. The V gene is TRBV4-1, the J gene TRBJ2-3, with a tentative D call TRBD1 (5 bases). The V end was cut by 0 bases, the J end by 2 bases, with 12 bases between. Germline values: CDR1 MGHRA, CDR2 YSYEKL. The CDR3 runs 16 residues. CDR3 coding DNA: TGCGCCAGCAGCCAAGAGGTCCGACAGAACACAGATACGCAGTATTGT. This translates into CASSQEVRQNTDTQYC.

This clonotype has at least ten counts. The CDR3 spells CASSSTGGGTWEQYF. The CDR3 DNA follows: TGTGCCAGCAGCTCCACAGGGGGCGGGACATGGGAGCAGTACTTC. The chain employs TRBV7-2 and TRBJ2-7, with 9 bases lining up with TRBD1. The V gene's germline CDR1 is SGHTA and CDR2 FQGNSA. Trimming removed 4 bases from V and 7 bases from J; junction bases left unmatched: 11. The CDR3 runs 15 residues.

In this sample, this clonotype is medium-sized. The chain is built from TRBV19 and TRBJ2-1, with D unclear. V was pared by 5 bases and J by 9 bases, with 17 bases between. Germline CDR1 and CDR2: LNHDA and SQIVND (reference sequence). The CDR3 covers 14 residues. The CDR3 DNA reads TGTGCCAGTAGTGACGGGTCACCAGTCGGTGAGCAGTTCTTC. Translated, it gives CASSDGSPVGEQFF. Combining the CDR3 with reference TRBV19 and TRBJ2-1 gives the whole variable domain DGGITQSPKYLFRKEGQNVTLSCEQNLNHDAMYWYRQDPGQGLRLIYYSQIVNDFQKGDIAEGYSVSREKKESFPLTVTSAQKNPTAFYLCASSDGSPVGEQFFGPGTRLTVL.

Concerning this clonotype: This could be a read error, since a much larger clone is one nucleotide away. V gene TRBV27 combines with J gene TRBJ2-3; 13 bases align to TRBD2. Germline V lookup: CDR1 MNHEY, CDR2 SMNVEV (reference sequence). The CDR3 runs 15 residues. The CDR3 sequence: CASSSGLAGTGTQYF. The CDR3 DNA sequence: TGTGCCAGCAGCTCGGGACTAGCGGGAACAGGTACGCAGTATTTT.

This clonotype came up many times. The chain joins TRBV19 to TRBJ2-5; 7 bases line up with TRBD1. The V and J ends lost 9 bases and 3 bases, in that order; junction bases with no gene match: 10. The length of the CDR3 is 14 residues. Germline CDR1 is LNHDA and CDR2 is SQIVND (reference sequence). CDR3 sequence reads: CASKPVTGEETQYF. In DNA form, the CDR3 reads TGTGCCAGCAAACCCGTCACAGGGGAAGAGACCCAGTACTTC. The full variable domain, completed using reference TRBV19 and TRBJ2-5, is DGGITQSPKYLFRKEGQNVTLSCEQNLNHDAMYWYRQDPGQGLRLIYYSQIVNDFQKGDIAEGYSVSREKKESFPLTVTSAQKNPTAFYLCASKPVTGEETQYFGPGTRLLVL.

This clonotype was counted ten times or more. This chain links TRBV4-3 with TRBJ2-1; 7 nucleotides line up with TRBD2. The V and J ends lost 3 bases and 6 bases, in that order; junction bases with no gene match: 8. The CDR3 extends over 15 amino acids. CDR1 is LGHNA, CDR2 YSLEER, per germline. The DNA for the CDR3 is TGCGCCAGCAGCCAGTGGGCTAGCGGCGGCAATGAGCAGTTCTTC. It yields the protein CASSQWASGGNEQFF.

In this sample, this clonotype turned up many times. The V gene is TRBV27, the J gene TRBJ2-7; 7 bases match TRBD1. From germline, CDR1 is MNHEY and CDR2 SMNVEV (reference sequence). The CDR3 consists of 14 residues. V gave up 4 bases and J gave up 5 bases; unmatched junction bases: 8. CDR3 nucleotide sequence: TGTGCCAGCAGTTCGTCGACAGGGTTCCACGAGCAGTACTTC. As protein: CASSSSTGFHEQYF.

With regard to this clonotype: This clone may be a read error of a much larger clone one base away. The V call is TRBV6-2 or TRBV6-3, the J call TRBJ2-3, with 9 bases lining up with TRBD2. CDR3 length equals 15 residues. Germline V CDR1 and CDR2: MNHEY, SVGEGT. V gave up 5 bases and J gave up 1 base; unmatched junction bases: 4. Here the CDR3 reads CASSAWTSGTDTQYF. The CDR3, as DNA: TGTGCCAGCAGTGCGTGGACTAGCGGCACAGATACGCAGTATTTT.